The clone carrying this TCR beta chain came up a few times. The sample comes from a study of blood T cell repertoires in COVID-19. Whole-study context: The United States, Italy and Spain supplied acute and convalescent COVID-19 samples.

Sequencing used immunoSEQ multiplex PCR; TCRdb keeps in-frame clones, though not all of them. The profile covers fewer than 450,000 clones, with 88% appearing a single time and around 12% taken by the ten largest. The CDR3 sequence is 13 residues long. Trimming shortened V by 4 bases and J by 12 bases, and 18 bases separated the two germline ends. Germline CDR1 and CDR2: LNHDA and SQIVND (reference sequence). The clonotype originates from a woman between 50 and 59 years old with COVID-19, enrolled during active disease. Input material: peripheral blood. This chain links TRBV19 with TRBJ1-2; TRBD1 is a possible D gene (5 bases). CDR3 coding DNA: TGTGCCAGTAGTACCGAACCAGGGTTACGGGACACCTTC. Protein sequence: CASSTEPGLRDTF.